Shown below are 16 T cell receptor beta chains from a single sample sequenced in a study of cytomegalovirus exposure and HLA in healthy donors (dated by TCRdb to between 2016 and 2019). Libraries were prepared through the immunoSEQ multiplex PCR assay. For the multiplex PCR, a mixture combining 60 forward primers for TCR Vbeta segments and 13 reverse primers for TCR Jbeta segments was used. TCRdb holds this immuneACCESS table with in-frame rearrangements only. Some clones are missing; in checked studies, unresolved V genes explain under half, and the rest has no known cause. For this sample the table gives over 150,000 clones, of which roughly 80% were detected only once. The ten top clones hold 13% of the sample. Material for sequencing was PBMCs. The receptors were gathered from a man aged 30-40 years in good health and CMV-seropositive.

The chain links TRBV29-1 to TRBJ1-1; 7 positions agree with TRBD1. The CDR3 consists of 15 residues. Germline assignment: CDR1 SQVTM and CDR2 ANQGSEA. V trimming: 6 bases; J trimming: 1 base; junction bases outside the gene matches: 11. CDR3 region: CSVIPMGQSNTEAFF. The CDR3 DNA reads TGCAGCGTGATCCCCATGGGACAGTCGAACACTGAAGCTTTCTTT.

In regard to this clone: Likely a read error: the CDR3 ends without its conserved phenylalanine or tryptophan. This chain's CDR3 is CSVGGEEYEQYL. The CDR3, as DNA: TGCAGCGTTGGGGGGGAGGAATACGAGCAGTACCTC. The V and J genes are TRBV29-1 and TRBJ2-7; maybe TRBD2 (6 bases). V shed 4 bases and J shed 4 bases, with 11 bases lying between them. CDR3 size: 12 residues. Germline V gene sequence: CDR1 SQVTM, CDR2 ANQGSEA.

This sequence joins TRBV19 and TRBJ2-1; 9 bases fit TRBD1. Germline lookup yields CDR1 LNHDA and CDR2 SQIVND (reference sequence). The V gene end was trimmed by 6 bases and the J gene end by 8 bases; junction bases not matched to a gene: 5. The CDR3 has 13 amino acids. CDR3 amino acids: CASSDRGGDEQFF. CDR3 sequence (DNA): TGTGCCAGTAGCGACAGGGGGGGTGATGAGCAGTTCTTC.

The V call is TRBV19, the J call TRBJ1-1; the D is unclear. Germline CDR1 reads LNHDA; CDR2 reads SQIVND (reference sequence). The CDR3 length is 15 residues. The V gene lost 0 bases and the J gene lost 1 base, with 9 bases spanning the gap. DNA of the CDR3: TGTGCCAGTAGTATAGACCCAGTTGGGAACACTGAAGCTTTCTTT. Its protein is CASSIDPVGNTEAFF. Full variable domain (remainder filled in from reference TRBV19 and TRBJ1-1): DGGITQSPKYLFRKEGQNVTLSCEQNLNHDAMYWYRQDPGQGLRLIYYSQIVNDFQKGDIAEGYSVSREKKESFPLTVTSAQKNPTAFYLCASSIDPVGNTEAFFGQGTRLTVV.

V is TRBV27 and J is TRBJ2-7; TRBD1 matches at 8 bases. Looked up from germline, CDR1 is MNHEY and CDR2 is SMNVEV (reference sequence). V trimming: 2 bases; J trimming: 2 bases; junction bases outside the gene matches: 5. CDR3 length: 15 amino acids. The CDR3 bases are TGTGCCAGCAGTTTAATGCCAGGGGGCCCCTACGAGCAGTACTTC. Protein sequence: CASSLMPGGPYEQYF.

The rearrangement uses TRBV5-6 and TRBJ2-5; D is undetermined. In germline, CDR1 is SGHDT, CDR2 YYEEEE. Trimming left V 0 bases short and J 5 bases short, with 8 bases between. The CDR3 has 13 residues. Here the CDR3 DNA reads TGTGCCAGCAGCTTGGTAGTACGGGAGACCCAGTACTTC. Its translation: CASSLVVRETQYF. The whole variable domain, remainder taken from reference TRBV5-6 and TRBJ2-5, is DAGVTQSPTHLIKTRGQQVTLRCSPKSGHDTVSWYQQALGQGPQFIFQYYEEEERQRGNFPDRFSGHQFPNYSSELNVNALLLGDSALYLCASSLVVRETQYFGPGTRLLVL.

This chain connects TRBV5-6 to TRBJ2-4; D remains ambiguous. Germline V gene data show CDR1 as SGHDT and CDR2 as YYEEEE. The CDR3 is made up of 16 amino acids. V was pared by 0 bases and J by 0 bases, with 10 bases between. CDR3 region: CASSLAADLAKNIQYF. The CDR3 nucleotides are TGTGCCAGCAGCTTGGCCGCAGATCTAGCCAAAAACATTCAGTACTTC.

This clone was observed a single time. This specimen includes other DNA sequences encoding the same CDR3. This chain joins TRBV7-9 and TRBJ2-5; D is perhaps TRBD1 (5 bases). Germline V gene lookup returns CDR1 SEHNR and CDR2 FQNEAQ (reference sequence). The CDR3 is made up of 13 amino acids. Trimming pared 3 bases from V and 1 base from J, leaving 6 bases between. CDR3 in amino acids: CASSLGPQETQYF. The CDR3 region has the DNA TGTGCCAGCAGCTTGGGGCCCCAAGAGACCCAGTACTTC.

This rearrangement joins TRBV27 to TRBJ2-5; 12 bases are shared with TRBD2. The J call may be faulty, since TRBJ2-7 better matches the DNA end. The CDR3 runs 15 residues. CDR1 is MNHEY and CDR2 is SMNVEV in the germline V gene (reference sequence). Here the CDR3 reads CASRGLAGNSYEQYF. The CDR3 DNA reads TGTGCCAGCAGGGGACTAGCGGGCAACTCCTACGAGCAGTACTTC.

V and J are TRBV20-1 and TRBJ1-1; D might be TRBD1 (5 bases). Germline CDR1 and CDR2: DFQATT and SNEGSKA (reference sequence). This CDR3 has 11 residues. V was trimmed by 4 bases and J by 11 bases, leaving 14 bases between them. The DNA for the CDR3 is TGCAGTGCTACCCAGGGAAGGGGCGCTTTCTTT. Protein sequence: CSATQGRGAFF.

The chain is built from TRBV28 and TRBJ1-5, with a possible D match to TRBD1 (6 bases). V lost 2 bases and J lost 3, with 20 bases in between. The CDR3 is made up of 18 amino acids. Germline CDR1 reads MDHEN; CDR2 reads SYDVKM. The CDR3 is CASSLEAGKGGNNQPQHF. The CDR3 bases are TGTGCCAGCAGTTTAGAGGCAGGCAAAGGGGGAAACAATCAGCCCCAGCATTTT.

The chain employs TRBV6-5 and TRBJ2-1; 9 bases match TRBD2. The CDR3 is 15 residues long. CDR1 and CDR2 from the germline V gene are MNHEY and SVGAGI. The J segment lost 6 bases and the V segment lost 8 bases, leaving 11 bases of the junction unmatched. CDR3 bases: TGTGCCAGCCGCCCCCTAGCGGGATACCCCAATGAGCAGTTCTTC. Its translation is CASRPLAGYPNEQFF.

The chain is built from TRBV6-1 and TRBJ1-5; 10 bases are a match to TRBD1. The CDR3 covers 15 residues. Germline CDR1 is MNHNS and CDR2 is SASEGT. The V segment lost 7 bases and the J segment 4 bases; nucleotides outside the gene matches: 7. The CDR3 loop is CASTKTGGGNQPQHF. CDR3 nucleotides: TGTGCCAGCACTAAGACAGGGGGCGGGAATCAGCCCCAGCATTTT.

The chain is built from TRBV5-1 and TRBJ2-5, with 12 nucleotides matching TRBD2. The end of the DNA is better explained by TRBJ2-7, so the J call may be wrong. The CDR3 sequence is 16 residues long. Germline CDR1 SGHRS, CDR2 YFSETQ. As DNA, the CDR3 is TGCGCCAGCAGCTTGGGACTAGCGGGGGCCTCCTACGAGCAGTACTTC. Its protein is CASSLGLAGASYEQYF.

This chain links TRBV10-3 with TRBJ2-1; tentative D call: TRBD1 (6 bases). CDR1 and CDR2 from the germline V gene are ENHRY and SYGVKD. V lost 6 bases to trimming and J lost 9 bases, with 15 bases between them. The CDR3 runs to 13 residues. This chain's CDR3 is CAIRDTGFGEQFF. CDR3 bases: TGTGCCATCAGGGATACAGGGTTTGGTGAGCAGTTCTTC.

This clone was found a few times. The chain uses TRBV7-6 and TRBJ2-5, with D perhaps TRBD1 (6 bases). Germline-derived CDR1 and CDR2 are SGHVS and FNYEAQ. The ends were cut back, 1 base at V and 5 bases at J, with 14 bases in the middle. There are 15 residues in the CDR3. CDR3 loop: CASSLGGPQGETQYF. CDR3 bases: TGTGCCAGCAGCTTAGGGGGGCCCCAGGGTGAGACCCAGTACTTC.